The source of this T cell receptor (beta chain) is a study of regulatory T cells in long-lasting Graves disease. Both iRepertoire HTBI primers and Arm-PCR of CDR3 regions were used to build the TCR beta libraries. In the authors' workflow: Overall, samples carried approximately 56 TRBV and around 15 TRBJ segments. TCRdb itself ran the multiplex PCR reads through MiXCR, one entry per CDR3 protein. The V and J calls and clone size come from TCRdb's table, not from the authors' own analysis. The sample includes hundreds of thousands of distinct CDR3 sequences, around 30% seen only once; the top ten take roughly 40%. As for time point: persistent/refractory GD, antithyroid drugs over 5 years with positive TRAb. PBMC RNA served as the TCR library source. Germline CDR1 reads SNHLY; CDR2 reads FYNNEI. The CDR3 totals 14 residues. V gave up 0 bases and J gave up 0 bases, with 5 bases separating them. This clonotype showed up just a few times.

The sample in question was peripheral blood mononuclear cells (PBMCs), obtained when the disease was refractory, from a patient treated with antithyroid drugs. The clonotype comes from a female donor with Graves disease. J is TRBJ1-1 and V is TRBV2, with D unresolved. CDR3 sequence reads: CASSEALMNTEAFF. CDR3 nucleotide sequence: TGTGCCAGCAGTGAAGCTCTTATGAACACTGAAGCTTTCTTT.